This T cell receptor (delta chain) was captured in a study of gamma-delta T cells after stem cell transplantation. Only a few counts were recorded for this clone. An end of the junction differs from the germline gene, which may be a read error. TCRdb reprocessed the RT-PCR reads using CATT. Here the sample spans roughly 2,000 delta-chain clones, 3.5% to 4% being singletons. The V gene's germline CDR1 is GEAIGNYY and CDR2 EKD. The CDR3 contains 19 residues. V usage is TRDV2 and J usage is TRDJ1, with 13 bases fitting TRDD3. The specimen sequenced was gamma-delta T cells. The receptor's source is a human donor. It is not recorded whose cells these are; they may come from a transplant donor. CDR3 sequence reads: CACDAILGDTHGDTGKLIF. CDR3 DNA: TGTGCCTGTGACGCTATACTGGGGGATACGCACGGGGACACCGGTAAACTCATCTTT.